A single sample gave rise to the 15 T cell receptor beta chains below, sequenced in a study of blood T cell repertoires in COVID-19 (dated by TCRdb to the early 2020s). The library was generated by the immunoSEQ multiplex PCR assay. TCRdb obtained this table from immuneACCESS and retained in-frame rearrangements with V and J assigned. These tables miss some clones; where compared with another copy, unresolved V genes account for less than half of the shortfall, and the remainder is unexplained. For this sample there are about 260,000 clones; more than 80% appear just once. The ten largest make up just over 0.85% of the sample. Material: PBMCs or T cells enriched from blood (not recorded which). Receptors originate from a man aged 45 to 65 who had been exposed to COVID-19.

V and J are TRBV2 and TRBJ1-2; 12 bases map to TRBD1. Germline V gene sequence: CDR1 SNHLY, CDR2 FYNNEI. This CDR3 comprises 16 residues. Germline trimming cut 4 bases from V and 3 bases from J; bases unmatched to any gene: 6. The CDR3 DNA follows: TGTGCCAGCAGTGGGGACAGGGGGCGGCAATACTATGGCTACACCTTC. Its translation: CASSGDRGRQYYGYTF.

J is TRBJ2-3 and V is TRBV5-1, with 10 nucleotides matching TRBD2. V lost 2 bases, J lost 4 bases, and 7 bases stayed unmatched. This CDR3 contains 16 residues. Germline CDR1 and CDR2: SGHRS and YFSETQ. For the CDR3, the DNA is TGCGCCAGCAGCTTACTAGCGGGGAGTGTTTCAGATACGCAGTATTTT. It translates to CASSLLAGSVSDTQYF.

V and J are TRBV19 and TRBJ1-6; D possibly corresponds to TRBD1 (6 bases). Trimming shortened V by 3 bases and J by 0 bases, and 12 bases separated the two germline ends. The CDR3 runs 17 residues. CDR1 LNHDA and CDR2 SQIVND come from the germline V gene (reference sequence). In DNA, the CDR3 is TGTGCCAGTAGTATTCGATGGGACAACTCCTATAATTCACCCCTCCACTTT. It encodes CASSIRWDNSYNSPLHF. Filled out from reference TRBV19 and TRBJ1-6, the complete variable domain reads DGGITQSPKYLFRKEGQNVTLSCEQNLNHDAMYWYRQDPGQGLRLIYYSQIVNDFQKGDIAEGYSVSREKKESFPLTVTSAQKNPTAFYLCASSIRWDNSYNSPLHFGNGTRLTVT.

The rearrangement joins TRBV10-3 to TRBJ1-4; TRBD1 matches 10 bases. The germline V gene encodes CDR1 ENHRY and CDR2 SYGVKD. V was pared by 5 bases and J by 6 bases, with 3 bases of the junction left unmatched. There are 14 residues in the CDR3. Written as DNA, the CDR3 is TGTGCCATCAGTCGGGACAGGGGAGATGAAAAACTGTTTTTT. Protein sequence: CAISRDRGDEKLFF.

The count of this clone is one. This chain connects TRBV5-1 to TRBJ2-4; tentatively, D is TRBD1 (5 bases). CDR1 and CDR2 from the germline V gene are SGHRS and YFSETQ. Between the trimmed V and J ends, which lost 2 bases and 7 bases, there was a span of 13 bases. The length of the CDR3 is 14 residues. The CDR3 nucleotides are TGCGCCAGCAGCTTAGGATCAGGGCGGAACATTCAGTACTTC. Translating it yields CASSLGSGRNIQYF.

The gene calls are TRBV18 and TRBJ1-1; maybe TRBD1 (6 bases). V lost 4 bases and J lost 1, with 13 bases in between. The V gene's germline CDR1 is KGHSH and CDR2 LQKENI. The CDR3 totals 15 residues. The CDR3 DNA reads as TGTGCCAGCTCACTTGCAGGGGTAACGAACACTGAAGCTTTCTTT. This encodes CASSLAGVTNTEAFF.

Only a few counts were recorded for this clone. The CDR3 sequence: CATNILSGAGATTGELFF. The CDR3 DNA reads as TGTGCCACCAACATCCTCTCAGGGGCAGGGGCGACCACCGGGGAGCTGTTTTTT. This chain connects TRBV28 to TRBJ2-2, with D tentatively TRBD1 (6 bases). The V and J ends lost 10 bases and 4 bases respectively, with 28 bases between them. CDR3 length: 18 amino acids. Per germline, CDR1 MDHEN and CDR2 SYDVKM.

This chain connects TRBV9 to TRBJ2-5, with 8 nucleotides matching TRBD2. Losses at the gene ends were 0 bases for V and 7 bases for J; bases not matched to a gene: 8. CDR1 is SGDLS, CDR2 YYNGEE, per germline. The CDR3 has 15 amino acids. The CDR3 region has the DNA TGTGCCAGCAGCGTAGGAACTAGCGGAAGTACGACCCAGTACTTC. This translates into CASSVGTSGSTTQYF.

This chain uses TRBV5-1 with TRBJ2-2, with D maybe TRBD2 (6 bases). Trimming shortened V by 0 bases and J by 3 bases, and 12 bases separated the two germline ends. This CDR3 has 16 amino acids. CDR1 and CDR2 from the germline V gene are SGHRS and YFSETQ. As DNA, the CDR3 is TGCGCCAGCAGCTTGGTGATAGCGGCCTACACCGGGGAGCTGTTTTTT. Translated, it gives CASSLVIAAYTGELFF.

About this clone: A read error may produce the germline difference seen at one junction end. The CDR3 DNA sequence: TGTGCCAGCTCGCCACAGGGGATCTATGGCTACACCTTC. Its translation is CASSPQGIYGYTF. V is TRBV18 and J is TRBJ1-2; TRBD1 matches 7 bases. Germline loops: CDR1 KGHSH, CDR2 LQKENI. The CDR3 consists of 13 residues.

This rearrangement joins TRBV5-4 to TRBJ2-3; 11 nucleotides match TRBD2. J lost 5 bases, V lost 1 base, and 6 bases had no gene match. Germline V gene data show CDR1 as SGHNT and CDR2 as YYREEE (reference sequence). The CDR3 loop spans 16 amino acids. In DNA, the CDR3 is TGTGCCAGCAGCTTGCCTAGCGGGAGGTACCTAGATACGCAGTATTTT. It codes for CASSLPSGRYLDTQYF.

V usage is TRBV28 and J usage is TRBJ1-5; 10 positions agree with TRBD1. There are 15 residues in the CDR3. Trimming removed 5 bases from V and 6 bases from J; junction bases left unmatched: 7. The germline CDR1 and CDR2 sequences are MDHEN and SYDVKM. The CDR3 here is CASSPRQGALQPQHF. CDR3 in DNA: TGTGCCAGCAGTCCCCGACAGGGGGCACTTCAGCCCCAGCATTTT.

The gene calls are TRBV6-6 and TRBJ1-1; 8 positions match TRBD1. This CDR3 contains 14 residues. After removal of 5 bases from V and 5 bases from J, the junction contained 7 bases not matched to a gene. Germline values: CDR1 MNHNY, CDR2 SVGAGI (reference sequence). The CDR3, as DNA: TGTGCCAGCAGTCAACAGGGGGTGGTGACTGAAGCTTTCTTT. Translation gives CASSQQGVVTEAFF.

The chain is built from TRBV29-1 and TRBJ2-3, with 7 bases that match TRBD1. Germline V gives CDR1 SQVTM, CDR2 ANQGSEA. The J segment lost 6 bases and the V segment lost 4 bases, leaving 4 bases of the junction unmatched. The CDR3 runs to 12 residues. CDR3: CSVGGQTDTQYF. Here the CDR3 DNA reads TGCAGCGTTGGGGGACAGACGGATACGCAGTATTTT.

The J gene is TRBJ2-1, the V gene TRBV5-1, with a possible D match to TRBD1 (6 bases). The germline CDR1 and CDR2 sequences are SGHRS and YFSETQ. V was pared by 2 bases and J by 5 bases, with 14 bases between. This CDR3 has 15 residues. In nucleotides, the CDR3 is TGCGCCAGCAGCTTTAGAGGGACAAGAGACAATGAGCAGTTCTTC. This gives the protein CASSFRGTRDNEQFF.